Listed here is a single T cell receptor (beta chain). The antigen is not known. The CDR3 sequence is 15 residues long. V was pared by 0 bases and J by 5 bases, with 11 bases between. Germline-derived CDR1 and CDR2 are SGHTA and FQGNSA. This sample was included in a study of shared clonotypes between healthy human individuals. Across the whole study: Per-donor plates numbered three CD4 naive, three CD4 memory, two CD8 naive and one CD8 memory. Study conclusions and caveats: Between a few donors, naive CD4 clonotypes were shared at a level of about 5%.

Investigators divided CD4+ cells into CD45RA+ naive and CD45RA-negative memory subsets. How the authors handled the data: ImmunoSEQ output held junction-only sequences without quality scores, so filtering differed. Data came from immunoSEQ multiplex PCR; TCRdb stores just in-frame clones and leaves some out. D and trimming were read from the DNA, whereas the V and J calls and clone size are those reported in that table. This sample has a few million clones; roughly 92% occur once, and the top ten carry over 0.12%. The sequencing input was naive CD4+ T cells sorted from blood. Subset of the sample: CD45RA+ positively selected. The chain uses TRBV7-2 and TRBJ2-1; no clear D gene. The sequence was obtained from a man aged 18-30 years in good health. The CDR3 DNA reads TGTGCCAGCAGCTTAGCACGGGCAGGCCACAATGAGCAGTTCTTC. Protein product: CASSLARAGHNEQFF. Full variable domain (missing parts from reference TRBV7-2 and TRBJ2-1): GAGVSQSPSNKVTEKGKDVELRCDPISGHTALYWYRQSLGQGLEFLIYFQGNSAPDKSGLPSDRFSAERTGGSVSTLTIQRTQQEDSAVYLCASSLARAGHNEQFFGPGTRLTVL.